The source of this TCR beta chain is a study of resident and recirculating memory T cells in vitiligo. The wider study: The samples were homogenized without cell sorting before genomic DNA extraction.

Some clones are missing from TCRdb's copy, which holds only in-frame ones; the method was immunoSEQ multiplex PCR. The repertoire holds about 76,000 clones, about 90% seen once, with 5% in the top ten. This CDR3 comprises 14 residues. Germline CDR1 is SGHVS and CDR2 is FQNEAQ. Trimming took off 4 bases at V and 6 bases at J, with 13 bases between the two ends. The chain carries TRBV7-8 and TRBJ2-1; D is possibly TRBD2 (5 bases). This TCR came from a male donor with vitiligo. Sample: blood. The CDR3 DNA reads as TGTGCCAGCAGCTACACTACTGGAGGCAATGAGCAGTTCTTC. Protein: CASSYTTGGNEQFF.